This T cell receptor (beta chain) originates from a study of shared clonotypes between healthy human individuals. Trimming pared 6 bases from V and 4 bases from J, leaving 4 bases between. The CDR3 loop spans 11 amino acids. CDR1 and CDR2 from the germline V gene are SGHVS and FQNEAQ. TCRdb's copy holds only in-frame clones and misses some; the assay was immunoSEQ multiplex PCR. Of 2 million or so clones listed, approximately 95% are singletons. About this clone itself: Antigen unknown.

Points from the study as a whole: Only blood was sampled; tissue repertoires likely differ.

The receptor was isolated from a man aged 18 to 30 in good health. Specimen: naive CD4+ T cells sorted from blood. Documented subset: CD45RA+ positively selected. This chain joins TRBV7-8 and TRBJ1-5, with D uncertain. The CDR3, as DNA: TGTGCCAGCAGACCGAATCAGCCCCAGCATTTT. Its translation is CASRPNQPQHF.